The clone carrying this T cell receptor (beta chain) showed up just a few times. TCRdb reanalysed the 5' RACE reads using MiXCR and keeps one entry per CDR3 protein. Seen here are fewer than 450,000 distinct CDR3 sequences, roughly 28% observed once, and the top ten hold 5.5% to 6.5%. The entry originates in a study of identical twins' blood T cells. V lost 6 bases, J lost 8 bases, and 11 bases lay in between. This CDR3 comprises 11 residues. Per germline, CDR1 SQVTM and CDR2 ANQGSEA. Three pairs of healthy female monozygous twins were the donors. This sequence joins TRBV29-1 and TRBJ2-1; tentatively, D is TRBD2 (5 bases). Sequencing was performed on PBMCs. The source of this sequence is a woman aged 18-55 years in good health. This CDR3 is CSVSSSDEQFF. The CDR3 DNA sequence: TGCAGCGTATCTAGCAGCGATGAGCAGTTCTTC.